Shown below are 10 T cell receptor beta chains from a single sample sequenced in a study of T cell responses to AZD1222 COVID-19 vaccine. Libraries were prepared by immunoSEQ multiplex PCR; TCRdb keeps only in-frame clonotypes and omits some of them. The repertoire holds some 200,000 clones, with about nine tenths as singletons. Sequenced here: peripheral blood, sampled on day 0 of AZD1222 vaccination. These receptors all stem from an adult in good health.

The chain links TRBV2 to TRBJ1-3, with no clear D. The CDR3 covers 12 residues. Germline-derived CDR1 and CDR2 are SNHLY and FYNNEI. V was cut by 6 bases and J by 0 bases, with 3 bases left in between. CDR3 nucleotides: TGTGCCAGCAGGGACTCTGGAAACACCATATATTTT. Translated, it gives CASRDSGNTIYF.

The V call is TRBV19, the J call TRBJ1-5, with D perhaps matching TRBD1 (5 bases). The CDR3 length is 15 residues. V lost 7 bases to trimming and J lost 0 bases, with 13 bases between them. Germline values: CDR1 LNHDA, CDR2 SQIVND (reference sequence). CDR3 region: CASTPQGYSNQPQHF. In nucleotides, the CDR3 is TGTGCCAGTACCCCGCAGGGTTATAGCAATCAGCCCCAGCATTTT.

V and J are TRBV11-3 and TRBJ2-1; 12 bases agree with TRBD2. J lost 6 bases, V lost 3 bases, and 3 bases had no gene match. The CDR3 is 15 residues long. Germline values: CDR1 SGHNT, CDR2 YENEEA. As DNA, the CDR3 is TGTGCCAGCAGCTTTCTAGCGGGAGGGGGCAATGAGCAGTTCTTC. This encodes CASSFLAGGGNEQFF.

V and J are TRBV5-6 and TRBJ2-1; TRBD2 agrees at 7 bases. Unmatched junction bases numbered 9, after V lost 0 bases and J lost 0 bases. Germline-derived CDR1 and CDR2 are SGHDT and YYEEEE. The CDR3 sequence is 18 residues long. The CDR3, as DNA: TGTGCCAGCAGCTTGGGGGGAGGGTGGGCCAGCTCCTACAATGAGCAGTTCTTC. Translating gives CASSLGGGWASSYNEQFF. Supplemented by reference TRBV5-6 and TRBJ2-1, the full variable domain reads DAGVTQSPTHLIKTRGQQVTLRCSPKSGHDTVSWYQQALGQGPQFIFQYYEEEERQRGNFPDRFSGHQFPNYSSELNVNALLLGDSALYLCASSLGGGWASSYNEQFFGPGTRLTVL.

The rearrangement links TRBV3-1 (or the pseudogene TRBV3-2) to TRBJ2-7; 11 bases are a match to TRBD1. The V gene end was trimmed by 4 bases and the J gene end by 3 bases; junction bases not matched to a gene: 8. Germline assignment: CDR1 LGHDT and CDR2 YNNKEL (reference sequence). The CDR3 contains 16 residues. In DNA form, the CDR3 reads TGTGCCAGCAGCCCTTTCACTGGGACAGGGGGCTACGAGCAGTACTTC. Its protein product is CASSPFTGTGGYEQYF.

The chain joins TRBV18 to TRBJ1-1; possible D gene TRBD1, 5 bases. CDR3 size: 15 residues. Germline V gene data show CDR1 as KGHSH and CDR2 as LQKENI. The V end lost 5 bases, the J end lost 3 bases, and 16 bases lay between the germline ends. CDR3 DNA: TGTGCCAGCTCAGACCCCGGGGCGGTCGACACTGAAGCTTTCTTT. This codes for CASSDPGAVDTEAFF.

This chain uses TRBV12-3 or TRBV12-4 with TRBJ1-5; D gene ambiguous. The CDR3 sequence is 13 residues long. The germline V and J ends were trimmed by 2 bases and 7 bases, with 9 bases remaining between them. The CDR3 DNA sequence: TGTGCCAGCAGTTTACAGCCCCAGCAGCCCCAGCATTTT. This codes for CASSLQPQQPQHF.

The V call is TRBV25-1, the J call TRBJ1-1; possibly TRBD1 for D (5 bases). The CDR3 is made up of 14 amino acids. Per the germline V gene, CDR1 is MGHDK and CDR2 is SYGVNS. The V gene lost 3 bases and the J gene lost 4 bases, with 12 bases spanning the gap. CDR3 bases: TGTGCCAGCAGTGAGTTAGGGGAGGGCACTGAAGCTTTCTTT. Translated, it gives CASSELGEGTEAFF.

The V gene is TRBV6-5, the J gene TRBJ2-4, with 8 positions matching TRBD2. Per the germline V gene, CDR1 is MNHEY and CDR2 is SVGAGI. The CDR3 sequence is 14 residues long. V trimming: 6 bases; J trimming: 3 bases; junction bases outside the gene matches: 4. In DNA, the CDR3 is TGTGCCAGCAGGACGGGAGGGGACAAAAACATTCAGTACTTC. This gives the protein CASRTGGDKNIQYF.

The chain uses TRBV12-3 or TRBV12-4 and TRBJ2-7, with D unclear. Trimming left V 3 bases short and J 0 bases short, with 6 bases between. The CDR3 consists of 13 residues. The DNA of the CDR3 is TGTGCCAGCAGTTTTGGCCCCTCCTACGAGCAGTACTTC. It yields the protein CASSFGPSYEQYF.